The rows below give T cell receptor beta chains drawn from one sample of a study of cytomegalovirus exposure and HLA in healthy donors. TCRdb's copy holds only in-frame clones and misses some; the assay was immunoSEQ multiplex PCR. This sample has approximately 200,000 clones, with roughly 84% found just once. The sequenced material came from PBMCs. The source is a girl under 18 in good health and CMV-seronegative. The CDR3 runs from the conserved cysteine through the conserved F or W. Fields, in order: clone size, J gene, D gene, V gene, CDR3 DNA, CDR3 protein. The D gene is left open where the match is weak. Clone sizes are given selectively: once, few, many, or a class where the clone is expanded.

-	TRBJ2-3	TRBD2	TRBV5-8	TGTGCCAGCAACCCTACTCTTGGACTAGCGGTTAGCACAGATACGCAGTATTTT	CASNPTLGLAVSTDTQYF
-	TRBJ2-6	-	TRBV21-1	TGTGCCAGCAGCATTTCCCCTAGCCCAACAGGGCCCGCAACTTCTGGGGCCAACGTCCTGACTTTC	CASSISPSPTGPATSGANVLTF
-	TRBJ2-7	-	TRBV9	TGTGCCAGCAGCGGAAAAAGGGGGAGGGAGCACGAGCAGTACTTC	CASSGKRGREHEQYF
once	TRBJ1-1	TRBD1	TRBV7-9	TGTGCCAGCAGCTCGGGACAGGGGGCTGTAAACACTGAAGCTTTCTTT	CASSSGQGAVNTEAFF
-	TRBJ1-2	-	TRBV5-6	TGTGCCAGCAGCTTGAGTCCCCCGACCCGGGGTGGCTACACCTTC	CASSLSPPTRGGYTF
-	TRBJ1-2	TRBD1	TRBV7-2	TGTGCCAGCAGCACCCGGACAGGGGGCTCTTATGGCTACACCTTC	CASSTRTGGSYGYTF
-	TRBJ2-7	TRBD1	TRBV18	TGTGCCAGCTCACCGGGACAGACCTACGAGCAGTACTTC	CASSPGQTYEQYF
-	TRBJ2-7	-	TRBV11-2	TGTGCCAGCAGCTTAGTCGCCAAGAGCTCCTACGAGCAGTACTTC	CASSLVAKSSYEQYF
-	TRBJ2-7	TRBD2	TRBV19	TGTGCCAGTAGTCGTTCCCCTAGCGGGACTGCGTACGAGCAGTACTTC	CASSRSPSGTAYEQYF
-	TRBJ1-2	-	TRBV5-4	TGTGCCAGCAGCTTGGCCGCATCCACAGATCGGTGGGGCTACACCTTC	CASSLAASTDRWGYTF
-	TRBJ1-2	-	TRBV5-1	TGCGCCAGCAGCTTGCGACAGGATCGTTCCTATGGCTACACCTTC	CASSLRQDRSYGYTF
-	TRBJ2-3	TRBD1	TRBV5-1	TGCGCCAGCAGCTTTGGCGGACAGGGGGCTGGTACGCAGTATTTT	CASSFGGQGAGTQYF
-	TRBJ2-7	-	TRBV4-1	TGCGCCAGCAGCCGCTACACACAGGAGAACTACGAGCAGTACTTC	CASSRYTQENYEQYF
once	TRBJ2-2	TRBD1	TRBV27	TGTGCCAGCAGTATTACTCAGACAGGGAGCTTTGCCGGGGAGCTGTTTTTT	CASSITQTGSFAGELFF
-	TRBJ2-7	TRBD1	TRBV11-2	TGTGCCAGCAGGGGACAGGGGGCGTTATACGAGCAGTACTTC	CASRGQGALYEQYF
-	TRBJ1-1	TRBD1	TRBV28	TGTGCCAGCAGTTTAGGACAGGACACCCCTGAAGCTTTCTTT	CASSLGQDTPEAFF
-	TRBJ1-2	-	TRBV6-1	TGTGCCAGCAGTGATCGGGGGTACTATGGCTACACCTTC	CASSDRGYYGYTF
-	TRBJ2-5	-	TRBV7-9	TGTGCCAGCAGCTTACAGACTCCGCAAGAGACCCAGTACTTC	CASSLQTPQETQYF
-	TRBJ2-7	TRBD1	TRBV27	TGTGCCAGCAGTTTATCGTACAGGGGTCCCTACGAGCAGTACTTC	CASSLSYRGPYEQYF
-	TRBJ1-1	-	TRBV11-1	TGTGCCAGCAGCTTTGGGCAGCTGAACACTGAAGCTTTCTTT	CASSFGQLNTEAFF
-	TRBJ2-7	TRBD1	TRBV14	TGTGCCAGCAGCCCACGGACAGGGGGCTACGAGCAGTACTTC	CASSPRTGGYEQYF
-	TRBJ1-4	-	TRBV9	TGTGCCAGCAGCGTAGAGGGGGAGAATGAAAAACTGTTTTTT	CASSVEGENEKLFF
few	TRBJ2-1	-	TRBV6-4	TGTGCCAGCAGTTATGACTCCATGAACAATGAGCAGTTCTTC	CASSYDSMNNEQFF
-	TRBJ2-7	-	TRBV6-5	TGTGCCAGCAGTTATTCTTCAGGCAACTACGAGCAGTACTTC	CASSYSSGNYEQYF
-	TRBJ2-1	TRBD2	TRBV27	TGTGCCAGTGGAGCGGGAGTACAAACCTACAATGAGCAGTTCTTC	CASGAGVQTYNEQFF
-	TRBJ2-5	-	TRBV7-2	TGTGCCAGCAGCTTAGCCTTCTCCAGGGGCAAGGCCCAAGAGACCCAGTACTTC	CASSLAFSRGKAQETQYF
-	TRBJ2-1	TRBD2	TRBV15	TGTGCCACCAGCAGAGTACCGGGGGGGTGGAATGAGCAGTTCTTC	CATSRVPGGWNEQFF
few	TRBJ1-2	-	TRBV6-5	TGTGCCAGCAGTTACTCCGGGGGTACCGTTTTCTATGGCTACACCTTC	CASSYSGGTVFYGYTF
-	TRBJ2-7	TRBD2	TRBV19	TGTGCCAGTAGTCAAGCGGGAGTCTACGAGCAGTACTTC	CASSQAGVYEQYF
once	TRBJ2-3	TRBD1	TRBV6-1	TGTGCCAGCAGTGAGACACAGGGGCAAGCAGATACGCAGTATTTT	CASSETQGQADTQYF
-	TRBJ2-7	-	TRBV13	TGTGCCAGCAGCTTATCAGGACACCGCTACGAGCAGTACTTC	CASSLSGHRYEQYF
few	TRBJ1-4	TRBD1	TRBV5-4	TGTGCCAGCAGCTTCTCGGGACAGCCAAATGAAAAACTGTTTTTT	CASSFSGQPNEKLFF
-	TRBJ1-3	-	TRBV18	TGTGCCAGCTCACCTTTCGTTGGAAACACCATATATTTT	CASSPFVGNTIYF
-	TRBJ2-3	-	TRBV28	TGTGCCAGCAAAAGGACAGGCACAGATACGCAGTATTTT	CASKRTGTDTQYF
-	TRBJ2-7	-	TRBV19	TGTGCCAGTAGTCAGGGGCAGGGAAGTTTCTACGAGCAGTACTTC	CASSQGQGSFYEQYF
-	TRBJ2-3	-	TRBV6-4	TGTGCCAGCAGTGACTCGAGCTCGGATACGCAGTATTTT	CASSDSSSDTQYF
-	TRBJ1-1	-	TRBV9	TGTGCCAGCAGCGCCAACCCGGGGGGAAGAGTTAAAGCTTTCTTT	CASSANPGGRVKAFF
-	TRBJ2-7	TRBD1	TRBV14	TGTGCCAGCAGCCAGAGGGTGACAGGGGGCGAGCAGTACTTC	CASSQRVTGGEQYF
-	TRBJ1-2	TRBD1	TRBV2	TGTGCCAGCAGTGACTGGGACAGCCGCTATGGCTACACCTTC	CASSDWDSRYGYTF
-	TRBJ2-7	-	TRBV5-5	TGTGCCAGCAGCTCCCTAATGACTGGCGAGCAGTACTTC	CASSSLMTGEQYF
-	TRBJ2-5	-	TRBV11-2	TGTGCCAGCAGCCCCCGGGCCGACAGCCGGGACAACCAAGAGACCCAGTACTTC	CASSPRADSRDNQETQYF
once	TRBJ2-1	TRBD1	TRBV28	TGTGCCAGCATCCGGACAGGGGACAATGAGCAGTTCTTC	CASIRTGDNEQFF
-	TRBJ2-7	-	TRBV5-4	TGTGCCAGCAGCAAAGGGGGATCGCGCTACGAGCAGTACTTC	CASSKGGSRYEQYF
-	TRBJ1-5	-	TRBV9	TGTGCCAGCAGCGTAGCAGGGGATAGCAATCAGCCCCAGCATTTT	CASSVAGDSNQPQHF
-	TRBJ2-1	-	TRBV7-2	TGTGCCAGCAGCTTCCGACTATATCGGGAGCAGTTCTTC	CASSFRLYREQFF
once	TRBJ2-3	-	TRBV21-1	TGTGCCAGCATACTAGCGGAGGCCAGCACAGATACGCAGTATTTT	CASILAEASTDTQYF
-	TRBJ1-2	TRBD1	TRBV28	TGTGCCAGCAGTTTGCCAGGGGGGAGTGGCTACACCTTC	CASSLPGGSGYTF
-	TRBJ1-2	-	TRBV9	TGTGCCAGCAGCGTAGCTACGTCCACTAACTATGGCTACACCTTC	CASSVATSTNYGYTF
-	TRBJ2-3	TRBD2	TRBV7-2	TGTGCCAGCAGCGTTACTAGCGGGGGGGCGCCGGATACGCAGTATTTT	CASSVTSGGAPDTQYF
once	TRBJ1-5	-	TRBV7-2	TGTGCCAGCAGCTTGGGGGGGAAAAGAGATAGCAATCAGCCCCAGCATTTT	CASSLGGKRDSNQPQHF
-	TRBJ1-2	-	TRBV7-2	TGTGCCAGCAGCCGTTCCAGGGTTGGAGGCTACACCTTC	CASSRSRVGGYTF
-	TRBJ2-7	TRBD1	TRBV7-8	TGTGCCAGCAGCTTAGACTCCCGACAGGGTCTCTCCTACGAGCAGTACTTC	CASSLDSRQGLSYEQYF
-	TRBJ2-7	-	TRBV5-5	TGTGCCAGCAGCTTGGCTCGGGAAATACAGCTCTACGAGCAGTACTTC	CASSLAREIQLYEQYF